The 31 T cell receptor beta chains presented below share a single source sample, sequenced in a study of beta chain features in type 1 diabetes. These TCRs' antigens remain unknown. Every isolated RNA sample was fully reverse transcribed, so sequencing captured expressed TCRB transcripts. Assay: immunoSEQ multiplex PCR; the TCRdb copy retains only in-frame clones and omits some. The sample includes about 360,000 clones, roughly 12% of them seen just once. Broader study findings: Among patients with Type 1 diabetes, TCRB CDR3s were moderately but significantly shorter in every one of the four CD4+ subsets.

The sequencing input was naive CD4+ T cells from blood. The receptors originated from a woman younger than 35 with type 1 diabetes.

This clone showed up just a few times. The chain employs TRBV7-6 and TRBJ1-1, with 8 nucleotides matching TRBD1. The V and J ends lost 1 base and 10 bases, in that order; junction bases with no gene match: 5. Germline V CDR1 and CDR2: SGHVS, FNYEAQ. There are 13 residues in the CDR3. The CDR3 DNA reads TGTGCCAGCAGCTTAGATGCGGGACAGGCAGCTTTCTTT. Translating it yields CASSLDAGQAAFF.

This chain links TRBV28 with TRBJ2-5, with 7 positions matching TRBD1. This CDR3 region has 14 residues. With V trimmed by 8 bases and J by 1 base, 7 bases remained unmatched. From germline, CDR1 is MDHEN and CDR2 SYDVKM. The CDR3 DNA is TGTGCCAGCGGCTGGGGACAGCTCCAAGAGACCCAGTACTTC. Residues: CASGWGQLQETQYF. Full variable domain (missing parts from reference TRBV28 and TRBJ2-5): DVKVTQSSRYLVKRTGEKVFLECVQDMDHENMFWYRQDPGLGLRLIYFSYDVKMKEKGDIPEGYSVSREKKERFSLILESASTNQTSMYLCASGWGQLQETQYFGPGTRLLVL.

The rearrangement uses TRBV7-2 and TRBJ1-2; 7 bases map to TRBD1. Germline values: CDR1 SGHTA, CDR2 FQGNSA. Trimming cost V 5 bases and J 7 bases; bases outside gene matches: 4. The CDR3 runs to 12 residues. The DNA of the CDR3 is TGTGCCAGCAGCCCAGGGGGACGTGGCTACACCTTC. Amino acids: CASSPGGRGYTF.

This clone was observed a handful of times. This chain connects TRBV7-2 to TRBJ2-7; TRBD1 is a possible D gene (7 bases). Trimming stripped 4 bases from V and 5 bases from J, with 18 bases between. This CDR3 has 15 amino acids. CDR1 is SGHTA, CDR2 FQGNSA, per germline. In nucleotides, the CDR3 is TGTGCCAGCAGCTCGAAGACAGGGACTTCCAACGAGCAGTACTTC. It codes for CASSSKTGTSNEQYF.

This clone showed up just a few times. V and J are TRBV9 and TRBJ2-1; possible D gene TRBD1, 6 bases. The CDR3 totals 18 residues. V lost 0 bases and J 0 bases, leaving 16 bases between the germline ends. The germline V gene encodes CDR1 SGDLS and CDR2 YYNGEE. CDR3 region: CASSVAGTRRPSYNEQFF. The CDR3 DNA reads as TGTGCCAGCAGCGTAGCCGGGACAAGGCGGCCCTCCTACAATGAGCAGTTCTTC.

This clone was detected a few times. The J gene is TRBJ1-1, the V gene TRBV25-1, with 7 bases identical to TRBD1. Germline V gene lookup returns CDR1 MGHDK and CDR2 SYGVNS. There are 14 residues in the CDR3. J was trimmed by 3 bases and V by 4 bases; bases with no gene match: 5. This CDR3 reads CASSVGTAYTEAFF. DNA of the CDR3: TGTGCCAGCAGTGTAGGGACAGCTTACACTGAAGCTTTCTTT. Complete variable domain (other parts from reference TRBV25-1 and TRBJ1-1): EADIYQTPRYLVIGTGKKITLECSQTMGHDKMYWYQQDPGMELHLIHYSYGVNSTEKGDLSSESTVSRIRTEHFPLTLESARPSHTSQYLCASSVGTAYTEAFFGQGTRLTVV.

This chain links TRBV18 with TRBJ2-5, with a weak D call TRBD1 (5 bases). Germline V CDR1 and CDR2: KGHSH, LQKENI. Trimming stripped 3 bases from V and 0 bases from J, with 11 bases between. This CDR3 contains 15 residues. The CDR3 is CASSPARTHQETQYF. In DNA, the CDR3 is TGTGCCAGCTCACCTGCCCGGACACACCAAGAGACCCAGTACTTC.

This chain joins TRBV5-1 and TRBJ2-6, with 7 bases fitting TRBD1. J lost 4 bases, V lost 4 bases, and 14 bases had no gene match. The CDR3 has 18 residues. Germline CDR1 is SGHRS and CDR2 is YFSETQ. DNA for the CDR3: TGCGCCAGCAGCGACAGGGATGAAAGAGCCGCCGGGGCCAACGTCCTGACTTTC. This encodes CASSDRDERAAGANVLTF.

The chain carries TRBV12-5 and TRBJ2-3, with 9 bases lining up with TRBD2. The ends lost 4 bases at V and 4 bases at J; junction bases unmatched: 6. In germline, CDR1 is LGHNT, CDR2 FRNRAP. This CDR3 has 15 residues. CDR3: CASGSPGLAADTQYF. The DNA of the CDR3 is TGTGCTAGTGGTTCGCCGGGACTAGCTGCAGATACGCAGTATTTT.

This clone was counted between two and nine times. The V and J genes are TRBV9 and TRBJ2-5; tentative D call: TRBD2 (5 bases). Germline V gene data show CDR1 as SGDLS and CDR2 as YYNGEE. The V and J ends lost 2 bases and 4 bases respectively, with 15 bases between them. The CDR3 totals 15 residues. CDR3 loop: CASSVEGRFGETQYF. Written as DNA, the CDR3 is TGTGCCAGCAGCGTCGAGGGCCGGTTTGGAGAGACCCAGTACTTC.

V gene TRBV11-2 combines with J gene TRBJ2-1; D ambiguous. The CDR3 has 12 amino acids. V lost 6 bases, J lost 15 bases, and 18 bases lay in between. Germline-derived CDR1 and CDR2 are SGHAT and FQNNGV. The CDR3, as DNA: TGTGCCAGCAGTCTCGACGTCCCTGGGCGGTTCTTC. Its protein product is CASSLDVPGRFF.

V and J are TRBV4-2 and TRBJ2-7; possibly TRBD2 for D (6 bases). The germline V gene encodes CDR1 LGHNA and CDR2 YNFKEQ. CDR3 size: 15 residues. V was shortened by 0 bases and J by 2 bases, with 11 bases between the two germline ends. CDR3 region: CASSQETGSPYEQYF. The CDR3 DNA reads TGTGCCAGCAGCCAAGAGACCGGGAGCCCCTACGAGCAGTACTTC.

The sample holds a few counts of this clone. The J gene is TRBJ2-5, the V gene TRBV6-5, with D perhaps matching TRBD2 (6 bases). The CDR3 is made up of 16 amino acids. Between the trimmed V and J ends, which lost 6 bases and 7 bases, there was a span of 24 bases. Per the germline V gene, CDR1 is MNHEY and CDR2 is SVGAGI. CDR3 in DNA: TGTGCCAGCAGCTACGGACCCCCGGGACTGAAAGGGACCCAGTACTTC. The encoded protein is CASSYGPPGLKGTQYF.

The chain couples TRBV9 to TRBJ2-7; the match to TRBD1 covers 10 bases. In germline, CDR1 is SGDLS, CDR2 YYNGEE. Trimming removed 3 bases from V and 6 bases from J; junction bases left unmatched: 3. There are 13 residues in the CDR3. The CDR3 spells CASSEGTGAEQYF. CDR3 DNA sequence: TGTGCCAGCAGCGAAGGGACAGGGGCCGAGCAGTACTTC. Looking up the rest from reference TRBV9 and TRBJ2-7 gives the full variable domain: DSGVTQTPKHLITATGQRVTLRCSPRSGDLSVYWYQQSLDQGLQFLIQYYNGEERAKGNILERFSAQQFPDLHSELNLSSLELGDSALYFCASSEGTGAEQYFGPGTRLTVT.

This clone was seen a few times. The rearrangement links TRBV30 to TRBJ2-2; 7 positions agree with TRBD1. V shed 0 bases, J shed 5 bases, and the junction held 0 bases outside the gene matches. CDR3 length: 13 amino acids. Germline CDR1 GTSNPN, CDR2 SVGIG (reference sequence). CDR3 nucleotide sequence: TGTGCCTGGAGTGTACAGGGGACCGGGGAGCTGTTTTTT. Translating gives CAWSVQGTGELFF.

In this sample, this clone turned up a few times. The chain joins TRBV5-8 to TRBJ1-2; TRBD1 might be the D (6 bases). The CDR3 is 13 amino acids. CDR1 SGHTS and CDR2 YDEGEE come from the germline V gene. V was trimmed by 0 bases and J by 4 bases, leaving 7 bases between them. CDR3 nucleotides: TGTGCCAGCAGCTTGGACAGGGTCTATGGCTACACCTTC. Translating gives CASSLDRVYGYTF.

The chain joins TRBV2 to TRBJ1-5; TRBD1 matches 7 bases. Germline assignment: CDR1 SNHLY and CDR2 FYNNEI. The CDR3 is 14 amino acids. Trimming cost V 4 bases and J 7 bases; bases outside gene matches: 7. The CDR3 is CASSGGRQGQPQHF. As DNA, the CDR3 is TGTGCCAGCAGTGGGGGACGACAGGGACAGCCCCAGCATTTT.

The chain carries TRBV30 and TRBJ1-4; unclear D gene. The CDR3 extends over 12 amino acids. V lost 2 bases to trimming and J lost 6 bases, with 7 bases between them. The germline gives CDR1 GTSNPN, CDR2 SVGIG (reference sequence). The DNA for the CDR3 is TGTGCCTGGAGTTGGAGGGATGAAAAACTGTTTTTT. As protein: CAWSWRDEKLFF.

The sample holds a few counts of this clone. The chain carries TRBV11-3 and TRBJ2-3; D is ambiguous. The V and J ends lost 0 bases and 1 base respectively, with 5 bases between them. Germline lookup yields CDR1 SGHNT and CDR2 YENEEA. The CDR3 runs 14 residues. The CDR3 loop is CASSLESGTDTQYF. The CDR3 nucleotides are TGTGCCAGCAGCTTAGAGAGCGGCACAGATACGCAGTATTTT.

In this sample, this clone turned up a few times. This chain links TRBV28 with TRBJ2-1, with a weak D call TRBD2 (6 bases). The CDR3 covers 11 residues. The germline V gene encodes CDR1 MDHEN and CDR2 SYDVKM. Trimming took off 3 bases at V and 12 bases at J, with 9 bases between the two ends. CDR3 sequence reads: CASSLPGLQFF. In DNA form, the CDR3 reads TGTGCCAGCAGTTTGCCGGGACTGCAGTTCTTC.

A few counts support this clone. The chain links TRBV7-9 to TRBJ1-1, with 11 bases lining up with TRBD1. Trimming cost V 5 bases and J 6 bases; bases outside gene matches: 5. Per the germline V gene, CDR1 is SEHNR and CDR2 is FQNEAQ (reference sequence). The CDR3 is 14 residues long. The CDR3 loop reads CASSPGQGASEAFF. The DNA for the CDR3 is TGTGCCAGCAGCCCAGGACAGGGGGCCTCTGAAGCTTTCTTT.

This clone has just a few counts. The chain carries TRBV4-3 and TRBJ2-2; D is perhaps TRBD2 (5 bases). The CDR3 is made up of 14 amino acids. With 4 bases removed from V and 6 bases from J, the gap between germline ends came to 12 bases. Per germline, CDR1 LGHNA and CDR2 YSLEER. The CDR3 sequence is CASSRTRMAGELFF. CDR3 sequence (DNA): TGCGCCAGCAGCCGAACTAGGATGGCCGGGGAGCTGTTTTTT.

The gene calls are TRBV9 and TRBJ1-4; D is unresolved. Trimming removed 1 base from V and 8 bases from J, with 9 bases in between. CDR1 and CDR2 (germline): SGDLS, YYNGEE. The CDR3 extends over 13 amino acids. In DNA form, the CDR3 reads TGTGCCAGCAGCGTATCCCCCCAAGAAAAACTGTTTTTT. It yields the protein CASSVSPQEKLFF.

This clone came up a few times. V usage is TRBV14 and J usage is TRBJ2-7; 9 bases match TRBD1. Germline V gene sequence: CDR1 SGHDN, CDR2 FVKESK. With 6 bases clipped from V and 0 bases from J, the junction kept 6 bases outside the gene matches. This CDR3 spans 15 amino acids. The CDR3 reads CASSPDRGNSYEQYF. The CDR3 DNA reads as TGTGCCAGCAGTCCCGACAGGGGGAACTCCTACGAGCAGTACTTC.

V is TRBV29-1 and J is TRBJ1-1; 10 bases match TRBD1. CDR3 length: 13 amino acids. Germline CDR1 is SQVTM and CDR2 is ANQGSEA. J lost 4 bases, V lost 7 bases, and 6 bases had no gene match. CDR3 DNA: TGCAGCGCCCGGGGGGACAGGGGCACTGAAGCTTTCTTT. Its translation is CSARGDRGTEAFF.

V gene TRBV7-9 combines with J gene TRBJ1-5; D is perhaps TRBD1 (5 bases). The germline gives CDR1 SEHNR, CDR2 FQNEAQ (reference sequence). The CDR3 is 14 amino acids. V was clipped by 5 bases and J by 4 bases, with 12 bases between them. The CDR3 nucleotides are TGTGCCAGCAGCCATGAACCAGGGAATCAGCCCCAGCATTTT. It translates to CASSHEPGNQPQHF.

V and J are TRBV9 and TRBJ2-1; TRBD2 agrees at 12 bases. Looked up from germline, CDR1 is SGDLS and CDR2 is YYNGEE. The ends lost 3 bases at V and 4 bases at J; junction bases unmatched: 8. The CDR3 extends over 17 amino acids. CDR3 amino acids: CASSGRLAGAGYNEQFF. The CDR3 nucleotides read TGTGCCAGCAGCGGCAGACTAGCGGGAGCGGGATACAATGAGCAGTTCTTC.

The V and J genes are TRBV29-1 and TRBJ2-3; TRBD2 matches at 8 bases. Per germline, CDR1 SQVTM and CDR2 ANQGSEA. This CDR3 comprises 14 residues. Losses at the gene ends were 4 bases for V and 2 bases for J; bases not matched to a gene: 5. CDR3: CSVVAGLNTDTQYF. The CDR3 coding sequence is TGCAGCGTTGTAGCGGGACTAAACACAGATACGCAGTATTTT.

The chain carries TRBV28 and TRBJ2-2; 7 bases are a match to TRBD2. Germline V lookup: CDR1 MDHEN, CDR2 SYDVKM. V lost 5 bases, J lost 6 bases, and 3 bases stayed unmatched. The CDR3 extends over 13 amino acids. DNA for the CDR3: TGTGCCAGCAGTCCGGGGGGAGCCGGGGAGCTGTTTTTT. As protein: CASSPGGAGELFF.

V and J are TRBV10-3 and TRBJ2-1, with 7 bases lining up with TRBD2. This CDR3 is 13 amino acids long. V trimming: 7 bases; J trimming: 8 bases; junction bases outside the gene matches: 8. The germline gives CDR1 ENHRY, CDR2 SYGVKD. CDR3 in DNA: TGTGCCATCACCCGGACGGGAGGCGATGAGCAGTTCTTC. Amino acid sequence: CAITRTGGDEQFF.

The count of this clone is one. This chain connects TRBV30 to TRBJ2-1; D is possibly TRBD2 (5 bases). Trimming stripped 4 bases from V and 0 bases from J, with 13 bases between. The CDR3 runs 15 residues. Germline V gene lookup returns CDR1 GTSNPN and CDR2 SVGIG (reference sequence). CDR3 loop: CAWKLGRSSYNEQFF. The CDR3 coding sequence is TGTGCCTGGAAACTAGGGCGGAGCTCCTACAATGAGCAGTTCTTC.